A selection of T cell receptor beta chains follows, all from one sample in a study of blood T cell repertoires in COVID-19. TCRdb keeps only in-frame clones here, not all; method: immunoSEQ multiplex PCR. The table includes some 360,000 clones, 88% detected once. Sample: PBMCs or T cells enriched from blood (not recorded which). The origin of the receptors is a woman aged 25 to 39 who had been exposed to COVID-19. Both conserved end residues are part of each CDR3. Fields, in order: clone size, V gene, D gene, J gene, CDR3 protein, CDR3 DNA. A D gene is named only where the DNA matches it firmly. A row's size may be missing; if present it is once, few, many or a size class.

>-|TRBV7-9|-|TRBJ2-7
CASSLILGGDEQYF
TGTGCCAGCAGCTTAATCCTCGGCGGTGACGAGCAGTACTTC
>-|TRBV5-6|TRBD1|TRBJ1-1
CASSLGQGTATEAFF
TGTGCCAGCAGCTTGGGACAGGGGACAGCCACTGAAGCTTTCTTT
>-|TRBV6-5|-|TRBJ1-4
CASRTGIATNEKLFF
TGTGCCAGCAGGACAGGAATTGCAACTAATGAAAAACTGTTTTTT
>-|TRBV10-3|TRBD1|TRBJ2-7
CATQGQDEQYF
TGTGCCACCCAGGGACAGGACGAGCAGTACTTC
>-|TRBV9|TRBD1|TRBJ2-3
CASSVWDRGTDTQYF
TGTGCCAGCAGCGTATGGGACAGGGGGACAGATACGCAGTATTTT
>once|TRBV28|-|TRBJ1-1
CASSPNRTPTEAFF
TGTGCCAGCAGTCCAAACAGGACCCCAACTGAAGCTTTCTTT
>-|TRBV28|TRBD2|TRBJ2-7
CASSFDPGTNYEQYF
TGTGCCAGCAGTTTCGACCCCGGGACTAACTACGAGCAGTACTTC
>-|TRBV28|-|TRBJ1-1
CASSLSYRVTEAFF
TGTGCCAGCAGTTTATCCTACAGGGTCACTGAAGCTTTCTTT
>-|TRBV28|-|TRBJ1-5
CASSLVSGVFNQPQHF
TGTGCCAGCAGTTTAGTGTCAGGGGTTTTCAATCAGCCCCAGCATTTT
>-|TRBV5-6|TRBD1|TRBJ1-1
CASSSQGAGAFF
TGTGCCAGCAGCTCACAGGGGGCGGGTGCTTTCTTT
>-|TRBV10-3|-|TRBJ1-2
CAISEGQGHGYTF
TGTGCCATCAGTGAGGGGCAGGGCCATGGCTACACCTTC
>-|TRBV28|TRBD2|TRBJ2-7
CARKASGSYEQYF
TGTGCTAGAAAGGCTAGCGGCTCCTACGAGCAGTACTTC
>once|TRBV30|-|TRBJ1-2
CAWSVRFRADYGYTF
TGTGCCTGGAGTGTTCGGTTCAGGGCAGACTATGGCTACACCTTC
>-|TRBV6-9|-|TRBJ1-1
CASSYTSGALGTEAFF
TGTGCCAGCAGTTACACATCCGGAGCTCTTGGCACTGAAGCTTTCTTT
>few|TRBV13|-|TRBJ1-2
CASRYTRSNPNYGYTF
TGTGCCAGCAGATATACGCGATCCAATCCTAACTATGGCTACACCTTC
>-|TRBV29-1|-|TRBJ1-5
CSVGGGNQPQHF
TGCAGCGTTGGGGGAGGGAATCAGCCCCAGCATTTT
>-|TRBV6-4|-|TRBJ2-1
CASSDSIRSRHEQFF
TGTGCCAGCAGTGACTCGATTCGCAGTCGCCATGAGCAGTTCTTC
>-|TRBV14|-|TRBJ1-1
CASSQLQGLNTEAFF
TGTGCCAGCAGCCAGCTACAGGGACTGAACACTGAAGCTTTCTTT
>-|TRBV6-4|TRBD2|TRBJ2-1
CASSELTSGRNFGYNEQFF
TGTGCCAGCAGTGAACTAACTAGCGGGAGGAACTTCGGCTACAATGAGCAGTTCTTC
>-|TRBV25-1|-|TRBJ1-3
CASRTGNTIYF
TGTGCCAGCAGGACGGGGAACACCATATATTTT
>-|TRBV7-3|TRBD2|TRBJ2-1
CASSRAGLAGGDEQFF
TGTGCCAGCAGCCGGGCGGGGCTAGCGGGAGGAGATGAGCAGTTCTTC
>-|TRBV3-1/TRBV3-2|TRBD1|TRBJ1-1
CASSHTGGNTEAFF
TGTGCCAGCAGCCATACAGGGGGCAACACTGAAGCTTTCTTT
>once|TRBV20-1|-|TRBJ2-1
CSARDRNEQFF
TGCAGTGCTAGAGACAGGAATGAGCAGTTCTTC
>once|TRBV3-1/TRBV3-2|TRBD1|TRBJ1-6
CASSPGTGSNNSPLHF
TGTGCCAGCAGCCCAGGGACAGGGTCGAATAATTCACCCCTCCACTTT
>-|TRBV5-6|-|TRBJ2-6
CASSLGGSGANVLTF
TGTGCCAGCAGCCTTGGGGGGTCTGGGGCCAACGTCCTGACTTTC
>-|TRBV24-1|-|TRBJ2-1
CATSDRGSFYNEQFF
TGTGCCACCAGTGATCGGGGTAGTTTTTACAATGAGCAGTTCTTC
>-|TRBV5-4|-|TRBJ2-7
CASSLWGFYEQYF
TGTGCCAGCAGCTTGTGGGGCTTCTACGAGCAGTACTTC
>few|TRBV5-4|-|TRBJ1-2
CASSKGGNDNYGYTF
TGTGCCAGCAGCAAAGGGGGAAACGATAACTATGGCTACACCTTC
>-|TRBV5-1|-|TRBJ1-6
CASSLAGAGRGSPLHF
TGCGCCAGCAGCTTGGCCGGGGCGGGACGGGGGTCACCCCTCCACTTT
>-|TRBV5-6|-|TRBJ1-1
CASSLDLGQLNTEAFF
TGTGCCAGCAGCTTGGACCTCGGACAGCTGAACACTGAAGCTTTCTTT
>-|TRBV29-1|TRBD2|TRBJ2-3
CSVDERGSDTQYF
TGCAGCGTTGACGAGCGGGGTTCAGATACGCAGTATTTT
>-|TRBV19|-|TRBJ2-1
CASSMTEPYNEQFF
TGTGCCAGTAGTATGACGGAGCCCTACAATGAGCAGTTCTTC
>-|TRBV10-3|-|TRBJ2-2
CAISDGQGTNTGELFF
TGTGCCATCAGTGACGGGCAGGGAACGAACACCGGGGAGCTGTTTTTT
>-|TRBV5-1|TRBD2|TRBJ2-3
CASSIGLAGGADTQYF
TGCGCCAGCAGCATTGGACTAGCGGGAGGCGCAGATACGCAGTATTTT
>-|TRBV28|TRBD2|TRBJ2-1
CASSLVWEGNEQFF
TGTGCCAGCAGTTTGGTGTGGGAGGGGAATGAGCAGTTCTTC
>-|TRBV6-5|-|TRBJ2-2
CASSYSRSGELFF
TGTGCCAGCAGTTACTCACGGTCCGGGGAGCTGTTTTTT
>few|TRBV29-1|-|TRBJ1-4
CSVVLLGGANEKLFF
TGCAGCGTTGTGTTATTGGGGGGGGCTAATGAAAAACTGTTTTTT
>-|TRBV18|-|TRBJ2-1
CASSPLEATLYNEQFF
TGTGCCAGCTCACCACTCGAAGCCACCCTTTACAATGAGCAGTTCTTC
>-|TRBV30|TRBD2|TRBJ2-2
CAWMRTSDTGELFF
TGTGCCTGGATGAGGACTAGCGATACCGGGGAGCTGTTTTTT
>once|TRBV7-3|-|TRBJ2-1
CASSLRSLDEQFF
TGTGCCAGCAGCTTAAGAAGCCTGGATGAGCAGTTCTTC
>once|TRBV24-1|-|TRBJ2-3
CATSTTSTDTQYF
TGTGCCACCAGTACGACTAGCACAGATACGCAGTATTTT
>-|TRBV19|-|TRBJ1-5
CASSHRQHSNQPQHF
TGTGCCAGTAGTCACAGGCAACACAGCAATCAGCCCCAGCATTTT
>-|TRBV27|-|TRBJ1-2
CASTLNQGTNYGYTF
TGTGCCAGCACGCTGAATCAGGGGACTAACTATGGCTACACCTTC
>-|TRBV2|-|TRBJ1-4
CASSVTPGMVEKLFF
TGTGCCAGCAGTGTAACTCCCGGGATGGTTGAAAAACTGTTTTTT
>-|TRBV9|-|TRBJ2-7
CASSPKGGYEQYF
TGTGCCAGCAGCCCTAAAGGGGGCTACGAGCAGTACTTC
>-|TRBV7-6|TRBD2|TRBJ2-1
CASSQTSLAYNEQFF
TGTGCCAGCAGCCAGACTAGCCTTGCCTACAATGAGCAGTTCTTC
>-|TRBV12-3/TRBV12-4|-|TRBJ1-4
CASSKTEAGKLFF
TGTGCCAGCAGCAAGACGGAGGCCGGGAAACTGTTTTTT
>-|TRBV5-4|TRBD1|TRBJ1-5
CASSVQGAIQPQHF
TGTGCCAGCAGCGTACAGGGGGCGATTCAGCCCCAGCATTTT
>-|TRBV27|TRBD2|TRBJ2-7
CAILPPGLAGYCYEQYF
TGTGCCATCTTGCCCCCGGGACTAGCGGGATATTGCTACGAGCAGTACTTC
>-|TRBV28|-|TRBJ1-5
CASSRYRTVGQPQHF
TGTGCCAGCAGTCGATACCGGACAGTAGGTCAGCCCCAGCATTTT
>-|TRBV11-3|TRBD2|TRBJ2-7
CASSLERDYSYEQYF
TGTGCCAGCAGCTTAGAGAGGGACTACTCCTACGAGCAGTACTTC
>-|TRBV18|TRBD1|TRBJ1-1
CASSPPTGMNTEAFF
TGTGCCAGCTCACCACCGACAGGGATGAACACTGAAGCTTTCTTT
>-|TRBV19|-|TRBJ1-5
CASRVDKGNQPQHF
TGTGCCAGTAGGGTAGACAAGGGGAATCAGCCCCAGCATTTT
>-|TRBV27|TRBD2|TRBJ2-3
CASSLIGLAGGTDTQYF
TGTGCCAGCAGTTTAATAGGTCTAGCGGGAGGCACAGATACGCAGTATTTT
>-|TRBV7-9|TRBD1|TRBJ1-1
CASSFTGDTEAFF
TGTGCCAGCAGCTTTACAGGGGACACTGAAGCTTTCTTT
>-|TRBV7-8|-|TRBJ2-1
CASSLDQRDNEQFF
TGTGCCAGCAGCTTAGACCAGAGGGACAATGAGCAGTTCTTC
>-|TRBV21-1|-|TRBJ2-1
CASGNGRASGDYNEQFF
TGTGCCAGCGGCAACGGGAGGGCTAGCGGGGACTACAATGAGCAGTTCTTC
>-|TRBV7-3|TRBD2|TRBJ2-7
CASSLEFCLAERTYEQYF
TGTGCCAGCAGCTTAGAGTTCTGTCTAGCGGAACGTACCTACGAGCAGTACTTC
>-|TRBV28|-|TRBJ2-3
CASSLVRADTQYF
TGTGCCAGCAGTTTGGTGAGGGCAGATACGCAGTATTTT